This T cell receptor beta chain was sequenced during a study of response to subunit inactivated influenza vaccine. General study results and limits: The study's authors posited that every seasonal influenza vaccination enlists few new T cells.

The table lists this clonotype with many counts. What it binds is not known. TCRdb itself ran the RT-PCR reads through MiXCR, one entry per CDR3 protein. Here the sample spans around 490,000 distinct CDR3 sequences, under 9% being singletons. V was pared by 4 bases and J by 7 bases, with 10 bases between. This CDR3 comprises 12 residues. Germline V lookup: CDR1 LGHNA, CDR2 YNFKEQ. The sequenced sample was PBMCs from blood, obtained 23 to 25 months after vaccination. This receptor was obtained from a man aged 50 to 69 who received an inactivated influenza vaccine. The chain couples TRBV4-2 to TRBJ1-1; D is ambiguous. CDR3 residues: CASSPRADEAFF. The CDR3 bases are TGTGCCAGCAGCCCCCGGGCAGATGAAGCTTTCTTT.